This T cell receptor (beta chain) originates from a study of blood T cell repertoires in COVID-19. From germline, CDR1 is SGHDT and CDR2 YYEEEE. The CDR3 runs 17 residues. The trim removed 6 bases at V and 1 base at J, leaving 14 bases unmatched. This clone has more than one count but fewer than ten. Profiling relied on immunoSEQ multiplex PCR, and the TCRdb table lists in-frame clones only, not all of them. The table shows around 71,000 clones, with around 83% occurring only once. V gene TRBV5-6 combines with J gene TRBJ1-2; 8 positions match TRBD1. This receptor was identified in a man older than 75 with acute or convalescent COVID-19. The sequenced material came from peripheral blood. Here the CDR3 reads CASNTPNRGWDNYGYTF. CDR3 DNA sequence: TGTGCCAGCAACACCCCAAACAGGGGGTGGGATAACTATGGCTACACCTTC.